The clone carrying this T cell receptor beta chain was recorded at least ten times. TCRdb re-called the 5' RACE reads through MiXCR, storing one row per CDR3 protein. The sample consists of about 350,000 distinct CDR3 sequences, approximately 8% of them appearing once. The sample belongs to a study of T cells after yellow fever vaccination. The CDR3 length is 14 residues. Germline V gene sequence: CDR1 ENHRY, CDR2 SYGVKD. Trimming took 10 bases from V and 2 from J; bases not matched to a gene: 6. The receptor comes from a young man who received the YFV17D yellow fever vaccine. This chain links TRBV10-3 with TRBJ2-3; the match to TRBD2 covers 10 bases. This specimen was PBMCs, taken approximately 40 days after the first yellow fever vaccination. CDR3 DNA sequence: TGTGCCACCCGTAGCGGGGGGACCACAGATACGCAGTATTTT. It encodes CATRSGGTTDTQYF.